This passage covers 4 T cell receptor beta chains from one sample sequenced in a study of cytomegalovirus exposure and HLA in healthy donors. Sequenced by immunoSEQ multiplex PCR; TCRdb stores in-frame clones only, minus some. This sample carries some 120,000 clones, 85% to 90% of them seen once, and the ten largest clones take about 1.5%. The specimen sequenced was PBMCs. The receptor source for this set is a man younger than 45 in good health and CMV-seronegative.

This chain connects TRBV9 to TRBJ1-1; D is unresolved. V dropped 5 bases and J dropped 7 bases, with 18 bases sitting between them. This CDR3 comprises 14 residues. From germline, CDR1 is SGDLS and CDR2 YYNGEE. The CDR3 reads CASSRTEQVFEAFF. The DNA for the CDR3 is TGTGCCAGCAGTCGTACAGAGCAGGTCTTTGAAGCTTTCTTT. Together with reference TRBV9 and TRBJ1-1, the CDR3 gives the full variable domain: DSGVTQTPKHLITATGQRVTLRCSPRSGDLSVYWYQQSLDQGLQFLIQYYNGEERAKGNILERFSAQQFPDLHSELNLSSLELGDSALYFCASSRTEQVFEAFFGQGTRLTVV.

The genes are TRBV27 and TRBJ2-4, with TRBD2 matching over 7 bases. Germline trimming cut 3 bases from V and 0 bases from J; bases unmatched to any gene: 8. CDR3 size: 17 residues. Looked up from germline, CDR1 is MNHEY and CDR2 is SMNVEV (reference sequence). The CDR3 DNA is TGTGCCAGCAGTTTGTATGGGCTAGCGGAAGCCAAAAACATTCAGTACTTC. It translates to CASSLYGLAEAKNIQYF.

The chain uses TRBV7-9 and TRBJ1-1; D gene ambiguous. V lost 8 bases and J lost 7, with 17 bases in between. The germline V gene has CDR1 SEHNR and CDR2 FQNEAQ (reference sequence). The length of the CDR3 is 13 residues. The CDR3 DNA follows: TGTGCCAGCTTTATGGGGAGAGGCATTGAAGCTTTCTTT. Translation gives CASFMGRGIEAFF.

The V call is TRBV29-1, the J call TRBJ2-3; D is ambiguous. The CDR3 length is 13 residues. The germline gives CDR1 SQVTM, CDR2 ANQGSEA. The V end lost 7 bases, the J end lost 1 base, and 12 bases lay between the germline ends. The DNA of the CDR3 is TGCAGCGGTTTCACGCGCGGCACAGATACGCAGTATTTT. Residues: CSGFTRGTDTQYF.